These T cell receptor beta chains were read from a single sample in a study of blood T cell repertoires in COVID-19. The data were produced by immunoSEQ multiplex PCR, yet TCRdb's version contains in-frame clones alone and is incomplete. This table has hundreds of thousands of clones, 80% to 90% appearing once. The source material was PBMCs or T cells enriched from blood (not recorded which). The receptors here all came from a man aged 50 to 59 who had been exposed to COVID-19. Each CDR3 is given with its conserved first and last residue. The D gene is left open where the match is weak. A clone size is listed for some rows: how often the clone was seen (once, few, many), or a class if it is expanded.

d_call | j_call | clone_size | v_call | cdr3_aa | cdr3_nt
NA | TRBJ2-1 | NA | TRBV11-2 | CASSLSAVTYNEQFF | TGTGCCAGCAGCTTATCAGCGGTCACCTACAATGAGCAGTTCTTC
TRBD1 | TRBJ1-1 | NA | TRBV30 | CAWSIQGWTEAFF | TGTGCCTGGAGTATACAGGGGTGGACTGAAGCTTTCTTT
NA | TRBJ2-1 | once | TRBV18 | CASSRGYNEQFF | TGTGCCAGCTCAAGGGGTTACAATGAGCAGTTCTTC
TRBD1 | TRBJ2-3 | NA | TRBV6-5 | CASVNYRGDTQYF | TGTGCCAGCGTAAACTACAGGGGAGATACGCAGTATTTT
TRBD1 | TRBJ2-5 | NA | TRBV5-4 | CASSPKTGKETQYF | TGTGCCAGCAGTCCCAAGACAGGGAAAGAGACCCAGTACTTC
NA | TRBJ1-1 | NA | TRBV4-2 | CASSVDRNTEAFF | TGTGCCAGCAGCGTGGACAGAAACACTGAAGCTTTCTTT
TRBD2 | TRBJ2-3 | NA | TRBV19 | CASSLGAGGPGADTQYF | TGTGCCAGTAGTCTAGGAGCGGGAGGGCCTGGGGCAGATACGCAGTATTTT
NA | TRBJ1-4 | NA | TRBV29-1 | CSVLSANEKLFF | TGCAGCGTCCTGTCGGCTAATGAAAAACTGTTTTTT
TRBD1 | TRBJ1-2 | NA | TRBV7-9 | CASSLGTGDIYGYTF | TGTGCCAGCAGCTTAGGGACAGGGGACATCTATGGCTACACCTTC
NA | TRBJ2-5 | many | TRBV18 | CASSPKRLQETQYF | TGTGCCAGCTCACCAAAGAGATTGCAAGAGACCCAGTACTTC
NA | TRBJ1-6 | NA | TRBV27 | CASSLTRRNSPLHF | TGTGCCAGCAGTTTAACCCGGAGGAATTCACCCCTCCACTTT
NA | TRBJ2-7 | NA | TRBV2 | CASSENPHTYEQYF | TGTGCCAGCAGTGAAAACCCACACACCTACGAGCAGTACTTC
TRBD2 | TRBJ2-3 | NA | TRBV6-5 | CASGFPSGRTDTQYF | TGTGCCAGCGGGTTCCCTAGCGGGCGCACAGATACGCAGTATTTT
NA | TRBJ1-2 | NA | TRBV10-2 | CASSEPQVLYGYTF | TGCGCCAGCAGTGAGCCACAGGTTCTTTATGGCTACACCTTC
TRBD2 | TRBJ2-7 | once | TRBV5-1 | CASSLRAGDGYEQYF | TGCGCCAGCAGCTTGCGGGCGGGGGACGGTTACGAGCAGTACTTC
NA | TRBJ1-5 | NA | TRBV12-3/TRBV12-4 | CASSFTGDQPQHF | TGTGCCAGCAGTTTTACCGGAGATCAGCCCCAGCATTTT
TRBD1 | TRBJ1-5 | NA | TRBV11-2 | CASSLDDRVENQPQHF | TGTGCCAGCAGCTTGGATGACAGGGTAGAGAATCAGCCCCAGCATTTT
NA | TRBJ2-3 | NA | TRBV7-2 | CASSSSVGRFTDTQYF | TGTGCCAGCAGCTCCTCTGTGGGCAGATTCACAGATACGCAGTATTTT
NA | TRBJ1-3 | NA | TRBV10-3 | CAIQDTTSGNTIYF | TGTGCCATCCAGGACACAACGTCTGGAAACACCATATATTTT
TRBD1 | TRBJ2-1 | NA | TRBV11-3 | CASSLPGQGDHNEQFF | TGTGCCAGCAGCTTACCGGGACAGGGGGACCACAATGAGCAGTTCTTC
NA | TRBJ2-1 | NA | TRBV5-4 | CASSPPVGGEQFF | TGTGCCAGCAGCCCCCCGGTTGGCGGTGAGCAGTTCTTC
NA | TRBJ1-1 | NA | TRBV12-3/TRBV12-4 | CASSGHRATEAFF | TGTGCCAGCAGTGGTCACAGGGCCACTGAAGCTTTCTTT
NA | TRBJ1-6 | NA | TRBV14 | CASSQVLGGFRSPLHF | TGTGCCAGCAGCCAAGTTCTGGGGGGTTTTCGGTCACCCCTCCACTTT
NA | TRBJ1-2 | NA | TRBV4-1 | CASSQGWGQGPYGYTF | TGCGCCAGCAGCCAAGGATGGGGTCAGGGGCCCTATGGCTACACCTTC
NA | TRBJ2-1 | NA | TRBV5-1 | CASRAGTGRGWGKFF | TGCGCCAGCAGGGCCGGGACTGGTCGCGGATGGGGAAAGTTCTTC
NA | TRBJ2-5 | NA | TRBV19 | CASSIEGARETQYF | TGTGCCAGTAGTATAGAGGGGGCGAGGGAGACCCAGTACTTC
NA | TRBJ2-2 | NA | TRBV5-1 | CASSFDPGNSRELFF | TGCGCCAGCAGCTTCGACCCCGGTAACAGCCGGGAGCTGTTTTTT
TRBD1 | TRBJ2-7 | NA | TRBV29-1 | CSVDFRDRVWTYEQYF | TGCAGCGTTGATTTCCGAGACAGGGTTTGGACCTACGAGCAGTACTTC
NA | TRBJ2-1 | NA | TRBV7-3 | CASSHGLDGNEQFF | TGTGCCAGCAGTCATGGACTGGACGGCAATGAGCAGTTCTTC
TRBD1 | TRBJ2-2 | NA | TRBV7-2 | CASSYRQGTGELFF | TGTGCCAGCAGCTACAGACAGGGCACCGGGGAGCTGTTTTTT
TRBD2 | TRBJ2-2 | NA | TRBV7-2 | CASNPAGANTGELFF | TGTGCCAGCAATCCAGCGGGGGCAAACACCGGGGAGCTGTTTTTT
TRBD2 | TRBJ2-5 | NA | TRBV5-1 | CASSFLAGQETQYF | TGCGCCAGCAGCTTTCTAGCGGGACAAGAGACCCAGTACTTC
NA | TRBJ2-1 | once | TRBV12-3/TRBV12-4 | CASSLPGGNEQFF | TGTGCCAGCAGTTTACCAGGCGGGAATGAGCAGTTCTTC
NA | TRBJ1-1 | NA | TRBV5-4 | CASSLVVAGTEAFF | TGTGCCAGCAGCTTGGTGGTGGCGGGCACTGAAGCTTTCTTT
NA | TRBJ2-6 | NA | TRBV9 | CASSVVGSSGANVLTF | TGTGCCAGCAGCGTAGTGGGGAGCTCTGGGGCCAACGTCCTGACTTTC
NA | TRBJ2-1 | NA | TRBV7-3 | CASSQTGPHEQFF | TGTGCCAGCAGTCAAACAGGCCCCCATGAGCAGTTCTTC
TRBD2 | TRBJ2-3 | NA | TRBV11-2 | CASSLGAGSTDTQYF | TGTGCCAGCAGCTTAGGAGCGGGGAGCACAGATACGCAGTATTTT
NA | TRBJ1-4 | NA | TRBV5-1 | CASSLLGQSIEKLFF | TGCGCCAGCAGCTTACTGGGACAAAGTATTGAAAAACTGTTTTTT
NA | TRBJ1-2 | NA | TRBV6-4 | CASSVSGTVGGYTF | TGTGCCAGCAGTGTCTCGGGCACGGTGGGTGGCTACACCTTC
NA | TRBJ1-5 | NA | TRBV18 | CASSPAGGNQPQHF | TGTGCCAGCTCACCGGCCGGGGGCAATCAGCCCCAGCATTTT
TRBD1 | TRBJ1-1 | NA | TRBV2 | CASTGLTGTEAFF | TGTGCCAGCACTGGCTTGACAGGGACTGAAGCTTTCTTT
TRBD2 | TRBJ2-3 | NA | TRBV14 | CASSQTSALAQYF | TGTGCCAGCAGCCAAACTAGCGCCCTTGCGCAGTATTTT
NA | TRBJ1-1 | NA | TRBV3-1/TRBV3-2 | CASSRTGPDTFF | TGTGCCAGCAGCCGAACAGGGCCAGATACTTTCTTT
TRBD2 | TRBJ2-7 | NA | TRBV7-8 | CASSLARPLAGGFSSYEQYF | TGTGCCAGCAGCTTAGCGCGTCCGCTAGCGGGGGGATTTAGCTCCTACGAGCAGTACTTC
NA | TRBJ1-2 | NA | TRBV7-2 | CASSLGALGLGDGYTF | TGTGCCAGCAGCTTAGGTGCGTTGGGCCTGGGAGATGGCTACACCTTC
NA | TRBJ1-2 | NA | TRBV19 | CASRPRAFHGYTF | TGTGCCAGTAGGCCCAGGGCGTTCCATGGCTACACCTTC
TRBD1 | TRBJ1-6 | NA | TRBV6-5 | CASQIIQGIGSPLHF | TGTGCCAGCCAAATTATACAGGGGATAGGCTCACCCCTCCACTTT
TRBD1 | TRBJ2-7 | NA | TRBV2 | CASKMGQGTYEQYF | TGTGCCTCGAAGATGGGACAGGGGACCTACGAGCAGTACTTC
NA | TRBJ2-2 | NA | TRBV14 | CASSPRFNYVRQNTGELFF | TGTGCCAGCAGCCCCCGGTTTAATTACGTGCGGCAGAACACCGGGGAGCTGTTTTTT
NA | TRBJ1-4 | NA | TRBV18 | CASSSSQVGSEKLFF | TGTGCCAGCTCATCTAGCCAGGTTGGGAGTGAAAAACTGTTTTTT